This T cell receptor (beta chain) appears in the sequencing data of a study of monozygotic twins with inflammatory bowel disease. Overall study findings and caveats: Patients with IBD had less TCRbeta diversity (inverse Simpson) than their healthy co-twins. Compared with healthy twins, IBD patients shared fewer clonotypes with others, especially with disease activity.

The length of the CDR3 is 19 residues. Per germline, CDR1 MNHEY and CDR2 SVGAGI. Blood was drawn at under 3 ml per donor. As for this clonotype: The antigen is unknown.

Making cDNA involved eight separate reactions per sample. No DNA is given; TCRdb re-called the 5' RACE reads and lists each CDR3 protein once. This repertoire includes 300,000 to 350,000 distinct CDR3 sequences. The receptor was derived from a human donor with ulcerative colitis or Crohn's disease, or a healthy co-twin of an affected twin (not recorded which). The V gene is TRBV6-5, the J gene TRBJ1-3; the D call from TCRdb, TRBD1, cannot be confirmed without DNA. Sequenced input: blood. CDR3: CASSYTPGQGHSSGNTIYF.